This T cell receptor beta chain was obtained from a study of CXCR3-negative and CXCR3-positive naive CD8 T cells (dated by TCRdb to between 2018 and 2021). In the study overall: Roughly 130 million TRB reads were obtained in total, roughly 1.5 +/- 0.3 million reads per library. Data from under 12 donors, pooled across two independent experiments, went into the diversity and physicochemical repertoire analyses. For the TRBV-TRBJ cluster analysis, the naive subsets came from a handful of donors, while the memory cells came from 3 donors. Study-wide conclusions, independent of this receptor: Naive CXCR3-negative and CXCR3-positive cells from the same donor showed similar TRBV-TRBJ usage, whereas memory cells showed distinct patterns. Repertoire diversity was comparably high in both naive subsets but much lower in memory CD8+ T cells. Freshly isolated PBMCs were used for most assays because CXCR3 expression went down partially after cryopreservation. Compared with CXCR3-negative naive cells, CXCR3-positive naive cells had TRB CDR3s with higher hydrophobicity (lower Kidera factor 4), lower energy, and higher strength and volume indices. Because surface CD5, which is linked to self-reactivity in mice, was comparable between the naive subsets, TCR interaction strength was also inferred from the physicochemical properties of TRB CDR3s.

Points on this clonotype: The antigen it binds to is not known.

According to the germline V gene (reference sequence), CDR1 reads SGHNT and CDR2 reads YYREEE. From the cysteine through the phenylalanine, the CDR3 covers 16 amino acids. Only the protein is on record. Each CD8+ T cell subset was flow-sorted in triplicate, with 300,000 or so cells per subset placed directly into RLT lysis buffer. To exclude memory contaminants, naive CD8+ T cells were stringently defined as CD45RO-CCR7+CD27+CD95-. Peripheral blood mononuclear cells were isolated from buffy coats by standard density gradient centrifugation. Naive CXCR3-negative and CXCR3-positive CD8+ T cells were flow-sorted on a FACSAria III. Total RNA was extracted from sorted cells using an RNeasy Mini Kit. Sequencing instrument: NextSeq 550. The Human TCR Profiling Kit (MiLaboratory) was used to make UMI-labeled 5' RACE TRB cDNA libraries. The full amount of extracted RNA was used for cDNA synthesis, and the full amount of resulting cDNA was used for PCR amplification. Libraries were prepared in parallel using an identical number of PCR cycles. The authors' analysis ran thus. With a minimum of two reads required per UMI, MIGEC and MiXCR pulled out about 53,000 +/- 10,000 unique UMI-labeled TRB cDNA molecules from each library. On average, roughly 40,000 +/- 10,000 functional in-frame TRB CDR3 nucleotide clonotypes lacking stop codons were found per library. After downsampling to 5000 UMI-labeled TRB molecules per sample, diversity metrics such as normalized Shannon-Wiener and Chao1 were calculated in VDJtools. VDJtools computed clonotype-size-weighted physicochemical properties of the central five CDR3 residues: interaction energy, strength, volume and Kidera factor 4. After reprocessing by TCRdb, each CDR3 protein sequence is one entry, and no DNA is given. These V and J calls rely on TCRdb rather than the paper's analysis. The sample table on file contains approximately 100,000 distinct CDR3 sequences. Around 0.99% of the sample goes to the ten largest clones.

The rearrangement combines TRBV5-4 with TRBJ2-5. Sample: naive CXCR3+ CD8+ T cells from blood. The cell subset or site label on this specimen signifies: CD45RO-CCR7+CD27+CD95- naive CD8+ T cells expressing CXCR3 (TNR3+). This clonotype originated in a human donor in good health. Some clones in this sample may be carry-over from other donors' samples. The CDR3 protein is CASSLDSVDVKETQYF. The CDR3 plus the reference TRBV5-4 and TRBJ2-5 genes for the other parts give the full variable domain: ETGVTQSPTHLIKTRGQQVTLRCSSQSGHNTVSWYQQALGQGPQFIFQYYREEENGRGNFPPRFSGLQFPNYSSELNVNALELDDSALYLCASSLDSVDVKETQYFGPGTRLLVL.